This T cell receptor beta chain stems from a study of response to subunit inactivated influenza vaccine. Study-level results: That few new T cells are recruited by each seasonal influenza vaccination was the authors' suggestion.

On this clonotype itself: What it binds is unknown.

Via MiXCR, TCRdb re-called the RT-PCR reads, giving one row per CDR3 protein. The sample shows about 700,000 distinct CDR3 sequences, approximately 15% of them seen only once. With 0 bases removed from V and 8 bases from J, the gap between germline ends came to 11 bases. The germline CDR1 and CDR2 sequences are LNHNV and YYDKDF (reference sequence). This CDR3 contains 14 residues. This receptor was identified in a man in his fifties who received an inactivated influenza vaccine. J is TRBJ2-1 and V is TRBV15, with a weak D call TRBD2 (5 bases). The material was PBMCs from blood, obtained approximately 12 days after vaccination. CDR3 in amino acids: CATSRERAIDEQFF. CDR3 DNA: TGTGCCACCAGCAGAGAGCGGGCGATCGATGAGCAGTTCTTC.